This T cell receptor beta chain was profiled in a study of CD8 T cells in ankylosing spondylitis. The CDR3 is 13 residues long. Trimming left V 0 bases short and J 10 bases short, with 12 bases between. CDR1 and CDR2 (germline): SQVTM, ANQGSEA. Broader study findings: There was a TCR beta motif, made of several highly homologous variants, that appeared characteristic of ankylosing spondylitis blood.

Quantitative 5'-RACE was performed with molecular barcodes, and it yielded the TCR beta libraries. TCRdb recomputed calls from the 5' RACE reads with MiXCR, one row per CDR3 protein. This sample has fewer than 450,000 distinct CDR3 sequences, with 17% found just once. In this sample, this clonotype turned up a few times. What it binds is unknown. V is TRBV29-1 and J is TRBJ1-4; D gene uncertain. Sequencing was done on a sample of blood, either unsorted or a sorted T cell fraction (not recorded which). This sequence originates from a male donor with ankylosing spondylitis. CDR3 sequence (DNA): TGCAGCGTTGAAGACCAAGTGGGGAGAAAACTGTTTTTT. Translating gives CSVEDQVGRKLFF. The whole variable domain, filled in from reference TRBV29-1 and TRBJ1-4, reads SAVISQKPSRDICQRGTSLTIQCQVDSQVTMMFWYRQQPGQSLTLIATANQGSEATYESGFVIDKFPISRPNLTFSTLTVSNMSPEDSSIYLCSVEDQVGRKLFFGSGTQLSVL.